These 24 T cell receptor beta chains originate from one sample sequenced in a study of OX40 agonist ivuxolimab in advanced cancers. TCRdb keeps only in-frame clones here, not all; method: immunoSEQ multiplex PCR. The table records tens of thousands of clones, 70% to 90% of them present only once. The sequences come from CD4+ or CD8+ T cells sorted from blood, collected in a trial of the OX40 agonist ivuxolimab. Every receptor here comes from an adult with an advanced solid tumor such as melanoma, head and neck, liver or kidney cancer.

The chain has TRBV28 and TRBJ2-7; D is undetermined. The CDR3 runs 15 residues. The V gene's germline CDR1 is MDHEN and CDR2 SYDVKM. Between the trimmed V and J ends, which lost 5 bases and 1 base, there was a span of 15 bases. CDR3 nucleotide sequence: TGTGCCAGCAGTACGATGGCCCGAGGATCCTACGAGCAGTACTTC. Translating it yields CASSTMARGSYEQYF. The full variable domain, completed using reference TRBV28 and TRBJ2-7, is DVKVTQSSRYLVKRTGEKVFLECVQDMDHENMFWYRQDPGLGLRLIYFSYDVKMKEKGDIPEGYSVSREKKERFSLILESASTNQTSMYLCASSTMARGSYEQYFGPGTRLTVT.

The chain employs TRBV14 and TRBJ2-3; TRBD2 matches at 8 bases. Per the germline V gene, CDR1 is SGHDN and CDR2 is FVKESK. This CDR3 has 16 residues. V lost 0 bases and J lost 4; bases outside the gene matches: 6. The CDR3: CASSQDSRREADTQYF. CDR3 nucleotide sequence: TGTGCCAGCAGCCAAGATTCCCGGCGGGAGGCAGATACGCAGTATTTT.

The chain combines TRBV7-9 with TRBJ2-2; D perhaps matches TRBD1 (6 bases). The CDR3 is 15 residues long. With 3 bases removed from V and 4 bases from J, the gap between germline ends came to 12 bases. Germline V lookup: CDR1 SEHNR, CDR2 FQNEAQ (reference sequence). CDR3 sequence reads: CASSLRQDSTGELFF. The CDR3 DNA reads as TGTGCCAGCAGCTTGAGACAGGATAGCACCGGGGAGCTGTTTTTT.

This chain joins TRBV7-8 and TRBJ2-1, with D perhaps TRBD1 or TRBD2 (6 bases each). CDR1 is SGHVS, CDR2 FQNEAQ, per germline. V lost 6 bases, J lost 4 bases, and 10 bases lay in between. This CDR3 spans 13 amino acids. The CDR3 reads CASRGGKYNEQFF. The CDR3 DNA reads TGTGCCAGCAGAGGGGGGAAATACAATGAGCAGTTCTTC.

The chain joins TRBV20-1 to TRBJ1-5; TRBD1 might be the D (6 bases). Deletions cut 1 base from V and 8 bases from J, with 6 bases between. This CDR3 spans 11 amino acids. The V gene's germline CDR1 is DFQATT and CDR2 SNEGSKA (reference sequence). The DNA for the CDR3 is TGCAGTGCTAGAGGACAGGAGCCCCAGCATTTT. This gives the protein CSARGQEPQHF.

The chain is built from TRBV5-4 and TRBJ2-7; the match to TRBD2 covers 7 bases. V was clipped by 1 base and J by 0 bases; unmatched bases: 4. The CDR3 is made up of 15 amino acids. Germline loops: CDR1 SGHNT, CDR2 YYREEE (reference sequence). The CDR3 coding sequence is TGTGCCAGCAGCTTGTCTAGCGGACTCTCCTACGAGCAGTACTTC. It codes for CASSLSSGLSYEQYF.

In this sample, this clone turned up a few times. The V call is TRBV19, the J call TRBJ2-1, with D hard to call. CDR3 length: 17 residues. Germline-derived CDR1 and CDR2 are LNHDA and SQIVND (reference sequence). V lost 6 bases and J lost 0, with 18 bases in between. CDR3 DNA: TGTGCCAGTAGCCTCCTCCTTCAACTTAGCTCCTACAATGAGCAGTTCTTC. It encodes CASSLLLQLSSYNEQFF.

The rearrangement links TRBV6-5 to TRBJ2-1, with TRBD2 matching over 8 bases. This CDR3 contains 13 residues. The V segment lost 5 bases and the J segment 12 bases; nucleotides outside the gene matches: 9. Germline V gene sequence: CDR1 MNHEY, CDR2 SVGAGI. The DNA for the CDR3 is TGTGCCAGCAGTCCGCTTCGGGAGGGGAGGCAGTTCTTC. Translation: CASSPLREGRQFF.

This clone was detected ten times or more. The chain recombines TRBV7-2 with TRBJ2-7, with TRBD2 matching 7 bases. This CDR3 region has 15 residues. The V segment lost 5 bases and the J segment 3 bases; nucleotides outside the gene matches: 10. Germline V gene data show CDR1 as SGHTA and CDR2 as FQGNSA. CDR3 sequence: CASSLSGNSNYEQYF. The CDR3 region has the DNA TGTGCCAGCAGCCTCAGCGGGAATTCCAACTACGAGCAGTACTTC.

CDR3 DNA: TGTGCCAGCAGCGCCATTGTAGGCCAGTACTTC. Amino acid sequence: CASSAIVGQYF. The chain joins TRBV2 to TRBJ2-5; D gene unclear. Trimming cost V 6 bases and J 10 bases, with 12 bases left between them. Germline V lookup: CDR1 SNHLY, CDR2 FYNNEI. This CDR3 is built from 11 residues.

The V call is TRBV30, the J call TRBJ2-7; no clear D. V shed 2 bases and J shed 5 bases, with 7 bases lying between them. This CDR3 is 11 amino acids long. Germline assignment: CDR1 GTSNPN and CDR2 SVGIG (reference sequence). The CDR3 nucleotides are TGTGCCTGGAGTCCTCAGAACGAGCAGTACTTC. It specifies CAWSPQNEQYF.

The rearrangement links TRBV30 to TRBJ2-1; D is unclear. Germline V CDR1 and CDR2: GTSNPN, SVGIG (reference sequence). This CDR3 comprises 12 residues. The ends were cut back, 7 bases at V and 4 bases at J, with 11 bases in the middle. The CDR3 loop is CAFRTEYNEQFF. The CDR3 DNA reads as TGTGCCTTCAGGACGGAATACAATGAGCAGTTCTTC. The variable domain in full, completed from reference TRBV30 and TRBJ2-1, reads SQTIHQWPATLVQPVGSPLSLECTVEGTSNPNLYWYRQAAGRGLQLLFYSVGIGQISSEVPQNLSASRPQDRQFILSSKKLLLSDSGFYLCAFRTEYNEQFFGPGTRLTVL.

The chain is built from TRBV4-2 and TRBJ2-5, with 8 bases matching TRBD2. Germline V gives CDR1 LGHNA, CDR2 YNFKEQ. This CDR3 region has 14 residues. The V and J ends lost 4 bases and 1 base, in that order; junction bases with no gene match: 2. DNA for the CDR3: TGTGCCAGCAGCCCTAGCGGGCCCCAAGAGACCCAGTACTTC. It translates to CASSPSGPQETQYF.

This chain joins TRBV7-2 and TRBJ2-3, with 9 nucleotides matching TRBD2. Germline assignment: CDR1 SGHTA and CDR2 FQGNSA. The junction had 10 bases not matched to a gene; V was cut back by 4 bases and J by 5 bases. The CDR3 has 16 residues. The CDR3 DNA reads TGTGCCAGCAGCTCCCAGGGTAGCGGGAGTTTAGATACGCAGTATTTT. It codes for CASSSQGSGSLDTQYF.

The CDR3 here is CASSSGRYSGANVLTF. The CDR3, as DNA: TGTGCCAGCAGTAGCGGACGGTACTCTGGGGCCAACGTCCTGACTTTC. The chain links TRBV2 to TRBJ2-6; D is possibly TRBD2 (5 bases). Germline CDR1 SNHLY, CDR2 FYNNEI. There are 16 residues in the CDR3. Between the trimmed V and J ends, which lost 5 bases and 0 bases, there was a span of 11 bases.

The chain joins TRBV6-1 to TRBJ2-5, with a weak D call TRBD2 (6 bases). The better agreement between TRBJ2-7 and the DNA end casts doubt on the J call. Germline loops: CDR1 MNHNS, CDR2 SASEGT. This CDR3 is 16 amino acids long. Written as DNA, the CDR3 is TGTGCCAGCAGTGAGCCACGGGGGACCCACCCCTACGAGCAGTACTTC. Its translation: CASSEPRGTHPYEQYF.

V usage is TRBV11-2 and J usage is TRBJ1-4, with TRBD1 matching over 7 bases. The junction had 6 bases not matched to a gene; V was cut back by 5 bases and J by 6 bases. From germline, CDR1 is SGHAT and CDR2 FQNNGV. The CDR3 loop spans 14 amino acids. The CDR3, as DNA: TGTGCCAGCAGCCCGGGACAGACGCATGAAAAACTGTTTTTT. Translating it yields CASSPGQTHEKLFF.

This chain links TRBV10-3 with TRBJ2-1; D gene unclear. V was shortened by 4 bases and J by 7 bases, with 5 bases between the two germline ends. Per the germline V gene, CDR1 is ENHRY and CDR2 is SYGVKD. This CDR3 is 11 amino acids long. The CDR3 coding sequence is TGTGCCATCAGTGGTCAAAATGAGCAGTTCTTC. Translated: CAISGQNEQFF.

V and J are TRBV5-1 and TRBJ1-2, with 9 bases identical to TRBD1. The V gene end was trimmed by 0 bases and the J gene end by 8 bases; junction bases not matched to a gene: 14. CDR1 SGHRS and CDR2 YFSETQ come from the germline V gene. The CDR3 has 17 residues. In DNA, the CDR3 is TGCGCCAGCAGCTTGGGTGTTGGGACAGGGAATATGGGCGGCTACACCTTC. Its protein product is CASSLGVGTGNMGGYTF.

The J gene is TRBJ1-2, the V gene TRBV27; possibly TRBD1 for D (6 bases). Trimming took off 5 bases at V and 0 bases at J, with 13 bases between the two ends. Germline V gene data show CDR1 as MNHEY and CDR2 as SMNVEV (reference sequence). This CDR3 is built from 15 residues. The CDR3 sequence is CASSPWGTPNYGYTF. In nucleotides, the CDR3 is TGTGCCAGCAGTCCCTGGGGGACACCTAACTATGGCTACACCTTC.

J is TRBJ2-1 and V is TRBV7-2, with D possibly TRBD2 on 6 matching bases. This CDR3 region has 16 residues. Germline V CDR1 and CDR2: SGHTA, FQGNSA. V lost 2 bases, J lost 6 bases, and 17 bases lay in between. DNA of the CDR3: TGTGCCAGCAGCTTATATGGGGCGGGGCTCCTCAATGAGCAGTTCTTC. As protein: CASSLYGAGLLNEQFF.

V is TRBV19 and J is TRBJ2-3; tentatively, D is TRBD1 or TRBD2 (5 bases each). The germline CDR1 and CDR2 sequences are LNHDA and SQIVND (reference sequence). The CDR3 runs to 16 residues. V lost 2 bases and J 0 bases, leaving 12 bases between the germline ends. This CDR3 reads CASSILGRRSTDTQYF. CDR3 nucleotide sequence: TGTGCCAGTAGTATACTGGGGCGGAGGAGCACAGATACGCAGTATTTT.

The chain links TRBV11-3 to TRBJ2-5, with no clear D. Trimming took off 2 bases at V and 1 base at J, with 8 bases between the two ends. This CDR3 has 14 residues. In germline, CDR1 is SGHNT, CDR2 YENEEA. CDR3 residues: CASSLSATQETQYF. The CDR3 DNA reads as TGTGCCAGCAGCTTATCAGCGACCCAAGAGACCCAGTACTTC.

The gene calls are TRBV2 and TRBJ1-4; 8 bases agree with TRBD1. The V segment lost 4 bases and the J segment 10 bases; nucleotides outside the gene matches: 14. Germline assignment: CDR1 SNHLY and CDR2 FYNNEI. This CDR3 is 16 amino acids long. CDR3 residues: CASSGAKGQGMVKLFF. For the CDR3, the DNA is TGTGCCAGCAGTGGAGCCAAAGGACAGGGAATGGTAAAACTGTTTTTT.